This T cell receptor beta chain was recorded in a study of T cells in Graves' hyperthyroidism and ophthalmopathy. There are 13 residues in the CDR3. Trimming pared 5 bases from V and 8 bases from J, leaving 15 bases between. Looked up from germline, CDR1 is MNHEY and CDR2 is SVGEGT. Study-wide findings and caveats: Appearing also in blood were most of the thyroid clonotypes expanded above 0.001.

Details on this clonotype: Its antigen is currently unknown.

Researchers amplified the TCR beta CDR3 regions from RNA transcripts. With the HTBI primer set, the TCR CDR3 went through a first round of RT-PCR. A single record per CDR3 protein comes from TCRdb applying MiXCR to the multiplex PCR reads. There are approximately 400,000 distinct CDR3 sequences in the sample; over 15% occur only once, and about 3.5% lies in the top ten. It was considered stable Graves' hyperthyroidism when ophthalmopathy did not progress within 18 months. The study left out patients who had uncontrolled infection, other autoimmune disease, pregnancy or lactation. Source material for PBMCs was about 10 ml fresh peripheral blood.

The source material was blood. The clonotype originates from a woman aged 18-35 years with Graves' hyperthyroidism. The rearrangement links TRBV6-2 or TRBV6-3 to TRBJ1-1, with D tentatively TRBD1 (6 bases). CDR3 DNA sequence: TGTGCCAGCAGTGGGGTCAGGGGAGTCGAAGCTTTCTTT. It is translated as CASSGVRGVEAFF.